This is a list of T cell receptor beta chains from one sample in a study of response to subunit inactivated influenza vaccine. MiXCR, applied by TCRdb to the RT-PCR reads, yields one record per CDR3 protein. Of about 830,000 distinct CDR3 sequences listed, less than 20% were seen once; the top ten hold roughly a tenth. The source was PBMCs from blood, collected 4 to 6 days after vaccination. The receptors come from a man in his fifties or sixties who received an inactivated influenza vaccine. Each CDR3 is given with its conserved first and last residue. A D gene is named only where the DNA matches it firmly. Expanded clones get a size class; other rows say once, few or many, or leave the size out.

>-|-|TRBV6-1|TRBJ2-5
CASSPRGSRETQYF
TGTGCCAGCAGTCCCAGGGGTTCCAGAGAGACCCAGTACTTC
>-|few|TRBV11-2|TRBJ2-1
CASSLMGTPYNEQFF
TGTGCCAGCAGCTTAATGGGGACCCCCTACAATGAGCAGTTCTTC
>TRBD1|-|TRBV28|TRBJ1-2
CASSLYSGQANGYTF
TGTGCCAGCAGTTTATATTCGGGACAGGCGAATGGCTACACCTTC
>-|-|TRBV7-9|TRBJ1-2
CASSFGVDYGYTF
TGTGCCAGCAGCTTCGGGGTTGACTATGGCTACACCTTC
>TRBD2|-|TRBV27|TRBJ2-7
CASTLAGAKEQYF
TGTGCCAGCACCCTAGCGGGAGCTAAAGAGCAGTACTTC
>TRBD1|-|TRBV7-2|TRBJ1-2
CASSSLQGGSDGYTF
TGTGCCAGCAGCTCCTTACAGGGGGGGTCGGATGGCTACACCTTC
>-|few|TRBV9|TRBJ2-1
CASSLGVSRDSRYNEQFF
TGTGCCAGCAGCTTGGGGGTATCCCGGGACTCGCGCTACAATGAGCAGTTCTTC
>-|-|TRBV20-1|TRBJ2-7
CSADGQSYEQYF
TGCAGTGCTGATGGACAGTCCTACGAGCAGTACTTC
>TRBD1|-|TRBV20-1|TRBJ1-5
CSARDITAQGAASNQPQHF
TGCAGTGCTAGAGATATAACGGCTCAGGGGGCCGCATCGAATCAGCCCCAGCATTTT
>-|-|TRBV15|TRBJ2-6
CATSKAGAGANVLTF
TGTGCCACCAGCAAGGCAGGGGCCGGGGCCAACGTCCTGACTTTC
>TRBD1|many|TRBV24-1|TRBJ2-2
CATSDQGTGNTGELFF
TGTGCCACCAGTGACCAGGGGACAGGGAACACCGGGGAGCTGTTTTTT
>-|few|TRBV11-2|TRBJ2-3
CASSLDWTTDTQYF
TGTGCCAGCAGCTTAGATTGGACCACAGATACGCAGTATTTT
>TRBD1|-|TRBV25-1|TRBJ2-1
CASSGQTGPSYNEQFF
TGTGCCAGCAGTGGACAGACAGGGCCCTCCTACAATGAGCAGTTCTTC
>-|few|TRBV4-2|TRBJ1-2
CASSQDTGPGSGYTF
TGTGCCAGCAGCCAAGATACAGGTCCCGGGAGTGGCTACACCTTC
>TRBD2|-|TRBV7-2|TRBJ2-2
CASSERLAGETHTGELFF
TGTGCCAGCAGCGAGCGACTAGCGGGAGAAACCCACACCGGGGAGCTGTTTTTT
>-|-|TRBV4-3|TRBJ2-2
CASSQEGWADTGELFF
TGCGCCAGCAGCCAAGAAGGGTGGGCGGACACCGGGGAGCTGTTTTTT
>-|-|TRBV5-1|TRBJ2-1
CASSLAVSWSYNEQFF
TGCGCCAGCAGCTTGGCCGTCAGCTGGAGTTACAATGAGCAGTTCTTC
>TRBD2|-|TRBV28|TRBJ2-5
CASRHKREYQETQYF
TGTGCCAGCAGGCACAAGCGGGAGTACCAAGAGACCCAGTACTTC
>TRBD2|-|TRBV30|TRBJ2-1
CAWTTLAGGHNEQFF
TGTGCCTGGACCACCCTAGCGGGAGGACACAATGAGCAGTTCTTC
>-|-|TRBV29-1|TRBJ2-1
CSVARGNEQFF
TGCAGCGTTGCCAGGGGAAATGAGCAGTTCTTC
>TRBD2|-|TRBV20-1|TRBJ2-1
CSARPTPTSGTYNEQFF
TGCAGTGCTAGACCCACGCCAACTAGCGGGACCTACAATGAGCAGTTCTTC
>-|few|TRBV29-1|TRBJ2-5
CSVEDLGDVQETQYF
TGCAGCGTTGAAGATCTAGGGGACGTCCAAGAGACCCAGTACTTC
>TRBD1|few|TRBV20-1|TRBJ1-6
CSALGQQDSPLHF
TGCAGTGCTCTGGGACAGCAAGATTCACCCCTCCACTTT
>TRBD2|few|TRBV5-4|TRBJ2-1
CASSLGLAGPLYNEQFF
TGTGCCAGCAGCTTGGGACTAGCGGGGCCCCTCTACAATGAGCAGTTCTTC
>-|once|TRBV5-1|TRBJ1-1
CASSKDIRNTEAFF
TGCGCCAGCAGTAAGGACATCAGGAACACTGAAGCTTTCTTT
>TRBD2|-|TRBV7-8|TRBJ2-2
CASSSRGLAGVRTGELFF
TGTGCCAGCAGCTCGAGGGGACTAGCGGGAGTAAGGACCGGGGAGCTGTTTTTT
>-|-|TRBV20-1|TRBJ1-1
CSASARRDTEAFF
TGCAGTGCGTCGGCCCGGAGGGACACTGAAGCTTTCTTT
>-|-|TRBV20-1|TRBJ2-3
CSAISWASGGFTDTQYF
TGCAGTGCCATATCGTGGGCGTCCGGCGGGTTCACAGATACGCAGTATTTT
>-|few|TRBV5-1|TRBJ1-4
CASSLVGQGTTNEKLFF
TGCGCCAGCAGCTTGGTGGGACAAGGGACAACTAATGAAAAACTGTTTTTT
>TRBD1|-|TRBV20-1|TRBJ1-4
CSASIRGRDEKLFF
TGCAGTGCTAGCATCAGGGGGCGCGATGAAAAACTGTTTTTT
>-|many|TRBV5-1|TRBJ2-3
CASSLQGMGTDTQYF
TGCGCCAGCAGCTTGCAGGGCATGGGCACAGATACGCAGTATTTT
>-|-|TRBV19|TRBJ2-3
CASSIEGASTDTQYF
TGTGCCAGTAGTATAGAAGGGGCTAGCACAGATACGCAGTATTTT
>TRBD1|few|TRBV5-1|TRBJ2-1
CASSLGQGTDEQFF
TGCGCCAGCAGCCTGGGACAGGGGACGGATGAGCAGTTCTTC